The rows below give T cell receptor beta chains drawn from one sample of a study of shared clonotypes between healthy human individuals. Generated by immunoSEQ multiplex PCR, the TCRdb table keeps only in-frame clones and is missing some. Among around 1.4 million clones listed, approximately 98.5% were seen once. Material for sequencing was naive CD4+ T cells sorted from blood. The source of these receptors is a man aged 30-40 years in good health. The conserved cysteine and the conserved F or W are not part of the CDR3 here. The D gene is left open where the match is weak. Only part of the rows carry a size: once, few, many, or a class if the clone is expanded.

NA,TRBV5-6,TRBJ2-1,TRBD2,ASRVAGGPNNEQF
NA,TRBV29-1,TRBJ2-3,NA,SVQDRNTDTQY
NA,TRBV2,TRBJ2-1,TRBD2,ASSDGGRAYNEQF
NA,TRBV30,TRBJ2-7,TRBD1,AWGTGWSAAYEQY
NA,TRBV10-3,TRBJ2-1,TRBD2,AFLPGLAGVGNEQF
NA,TRBV25-1,TRBJ2-5,NA,ASSEYSSGTQY
NA,TRBV13,TRBJ1-1,NA,ASSKTGGWTERTF
NA,TRBV28,TRBJ2-7,NA,ASITSDSSYEQY
once,TRBV27,TRBJ2-1,TRBD2,ASSSGTSGRGRGEQF
NA,TRBV5-1,TRBJ2-5,TRBD1,ASSSGQGAGETQY